These T cell receptor beta chains were read from a single sample in a study of STAT5B mutations in CD4+ large granular lymphocyte leukemia. Produced via immunoSEQ multiplex PCR; TCRdb's table is partial and in-frame only. The table includes about 50,000 clones, approximately 84% detected once. Sequenced material: CD4+ T cells from blood buffy coats. Every receptor here comes from a human donor in good health. CDR3s include the opening cysteine and the closing phenylalanine or tryptophan. D genes are given only for firm matches. Not every row has a clone size; where given, it reads once, few, many or a size class.

DNA	CDR3	V	J	size	D
TGTGCCAGCATACAGGGGGTCGGAAACACCATATATTTT	CASIQGVGNTIYF	TRBV2	TRBJ1-3	few	TRBD1
TGTGCCAGCAGCTTAGAATTGGGGAGGAGGGGAGGCTACACCTTC	CASSLELGRRGGYTF	TRBV11-2	TRBJ1-2	NA	NA
TGCGCCAGCAGCCCTAGCGGGCCAAGCACAGATACGCAGTATTTT	CASSPSGPSTDTQYF	TRBV4-1	TRBJ2-3	NA	TRBD2
TGTGCCAGCTCACCCGGGGACCAAGAGACCCAGTACTTC	CASSPGDQETQYF	TRBV18	TRBJ2-5	once	NA
TGTGCCAGCAGTGAAGAATCGCAGGGAACAGATACGCAGTATTTT	CASSEESQGTDTQYF	TRBV2	TRBJ2-3	NA	NA
TGTGCCAGTAGTGCCAAGGGGGGTAGAATGAACACTGAAGCTTTCTTT	CASSAKGGRMNTEAFF	TRBV19	TRBJ1-1	NA	NA
TGTGCCAGGGGACAGAGGGAGACCCAGTACTTC	CARGQRETQYF	TRBV2	TRBJ2-5	NA	TRBD1
TGTGCCAGCTCCCCGGGGGCCGACAGTTTTGAAGCTTTCTTT	CASSPGADSFEAFF	TRBV18	TRBJ1-1	NA	NA
TGTGCCAGCAGCGCGTCTACAGGGAGCACTGAAGCTTTCTTT	CASSASTGSTEAFF	TRBV7-6	TRBJ1-1	NA	NA
TGTGCCAGCACCCCCGCAGTGGGGATTTACAATGAGCAGTTCTTC	CASTPAVGIYNEQFF	TRBV11-2	TRBJ2-1	NA	NA
TGCAGCGTCTTCCGAGGGGAGGGCGCAGATACGCAGTATTTT	CSVFRGEGADTQYF	TRBV29-1	TRBJ2-3	few	TRBD2
TGTGCCAGCAGCCAAGTCTGGGGCATGACCCAGTACTTC	CASSQVWGMTQYF	TRBV14	TRBJ2-5	NA	NA
TGTGCCAGCAGCGCGGGACAGGGGCTCGAGCAGTACTTC	CASSAGQGLEQYF	TRBV7-3	TRBJ2-7	NA	TRBD1
TGCGCCAGCAGCTTAGGACAGGGTGAGACCCAGTACTTC	CASSLGQGETQYF	TRBV5-1	TRBJ2-5	NA	TRBD1